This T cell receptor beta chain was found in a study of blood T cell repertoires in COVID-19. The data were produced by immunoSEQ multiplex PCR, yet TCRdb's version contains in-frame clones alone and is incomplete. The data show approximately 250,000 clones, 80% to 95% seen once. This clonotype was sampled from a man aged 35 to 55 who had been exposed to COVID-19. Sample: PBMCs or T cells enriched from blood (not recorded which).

Here the CDR3 reads CASSPDRANSALHF. The CDR3 coding sequence is TGTGCCAGCAGTCCGGACAGGGCGAACTCAGCCCTCCACTTT. The rearrangement uses TRBV6-5 and TRBJ1-6, with 8 nucleotides matching TRBD1. V lost 5 bases and J lost 14; bases outside the gene matches: 11. Germline CDR1 reads MNHEY; CDR2 reads SVGAGI. The CDR3 has 14 residues.